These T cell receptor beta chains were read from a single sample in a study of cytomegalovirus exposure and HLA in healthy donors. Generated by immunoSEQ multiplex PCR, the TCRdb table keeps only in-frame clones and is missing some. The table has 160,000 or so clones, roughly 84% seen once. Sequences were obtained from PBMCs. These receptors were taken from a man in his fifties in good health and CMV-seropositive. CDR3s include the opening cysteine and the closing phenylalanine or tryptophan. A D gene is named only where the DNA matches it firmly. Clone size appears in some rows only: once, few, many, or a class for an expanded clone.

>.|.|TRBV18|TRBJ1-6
CASSPGPESPLHF
TGTGCCAGCTCACCAGGGCCGGAATCACCCCTCCACTTT
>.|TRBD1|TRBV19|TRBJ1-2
CASTPGGYLYGYTF
TGTGCCAGTACCCCAGGGGGCTATTTATATGGCTACACCTTC
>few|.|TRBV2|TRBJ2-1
CASRLDSADYNEQFF
TGTGCCAGCAGGCTGGACAGCGCCGACTACAATGAGCAGTTCTTC
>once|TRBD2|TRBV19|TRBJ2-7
CASSVASGSSYEQYF
TGTGCCAGTAGTGTGGCTAGCGGGAGCTCCTACGAGCAGTACTTC
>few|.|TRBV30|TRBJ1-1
CAWSLLPTEGEAFF
TGTGCCTGGAGTCTCCTTCCAACAGAGGGTGAAGCTTTCTTT
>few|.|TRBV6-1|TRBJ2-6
CASSVKGAGANVLTF
TGTGCCAGCAGTGTTAAAGGGGCCGGGGCCAACGTCCTGACTTTC
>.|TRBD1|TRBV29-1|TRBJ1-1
CSVDRGQNTEAFF
TGCAGCGTTGACAGGGGGCAGAACACTGAAGCTTTCTTT
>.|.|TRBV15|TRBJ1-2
CATSSGGYYGYTF
TGTGCCACCAGCAGTGGGGGCTACTATGGCTACACCTTC
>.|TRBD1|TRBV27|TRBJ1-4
CASSLGTGMGTNEKLFF
TGTGCCAGCAGTTTAGGGACAGGGATGGGAACTAATGAAAAACTGTTTTTT
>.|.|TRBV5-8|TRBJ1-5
CASTSGQPLDNQPQHF
TGTGCCAGCACCTCGGGACAACCATTAGACAATCAGCCCCAGCATTTT
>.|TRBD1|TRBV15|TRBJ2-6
CATSAPGQLLSGANVLTF
TGTGCCACCAGCGCCCCGGGACAGCTCCTCTCTGGGGCCAACGTCCTGACTTTC
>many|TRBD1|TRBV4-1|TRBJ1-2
CASSPTEGARYGYTF
TGCGCCAGCAGCCCTACCGAGGGGGCGAGATATGGCTACACCTTC
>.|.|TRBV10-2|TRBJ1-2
CASSGGGGNGYTF
TGCGCCAGCAGTGGAGGGGGGGGGAATGGCTACACCTTC
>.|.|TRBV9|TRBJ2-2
CASSLQGAGTGELFF
TGTGCCAGCAGCCTACAGGGTGCGGGCACCGGGGAGCTGTTTTTT
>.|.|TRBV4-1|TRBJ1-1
CASSQDRGSNTEAFF
TGCGCCAGCAGCCAAGATAGGGGCAGTAACACTGAAGCTTTCTTT
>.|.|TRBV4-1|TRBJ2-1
CASSQDSVAAGISNEQFF
TGCGCCAGCAGCCAAGATTCCGTTGCGGCGGGGATAAGCAATGAGCAGTTCTTC
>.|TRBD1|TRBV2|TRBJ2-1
CAIGQGSYNEQFF
TGTGCCATCGGACAGGGCTCCTACAATGAGCAGTTCTTC
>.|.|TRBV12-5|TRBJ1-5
CASGPDQPQHF
TGTGCTAGTGGTCCGGATCAGCCCCAGCATTTT
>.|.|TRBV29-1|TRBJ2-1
CSVEDERSSYNEQFF
TGCAGCGTTGAAGATGAGAGGAGCTCCTACAATGAGCAGTTCTTC
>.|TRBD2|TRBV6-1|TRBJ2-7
CASSEMRGVSYEQYF
TGTGCCAGCAGTGAAATGCGGGGGGTTTCCTACGAGCAGTACTTC
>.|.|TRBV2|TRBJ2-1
CASSSAGYNEQFF
TGTGCCAGCAGTTCAGCGGGTTACAATGAGCAGTTCTTC
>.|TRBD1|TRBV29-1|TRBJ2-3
CSAVPGTGYNTDTQYF
TGCAGCGCCGTGCCCGGGACAGGGTATAACACAGATACGCAGTATTTT
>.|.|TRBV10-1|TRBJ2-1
CASSDQYEQFF
TGCGCCAGCAGTGACCAGTATGAGCAGTTCTTC
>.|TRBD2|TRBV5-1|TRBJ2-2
CASSLGAGGPTGELFF
TGCGCCAGCAGCTTGGGAGCGGGAGGGCCCACCGGGGAGCTGTTTTTT
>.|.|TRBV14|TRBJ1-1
CASSLYMNTEAFF
TGTGCCAGCAGCCTTTACATGAACACTGAAGCTTTCTTT
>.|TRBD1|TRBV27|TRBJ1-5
CASSLGPGGAQPQHF
TGTGCCAGCAGTTTAGGACCAGGGGGAGCTCAGCCCCAGCATTTT
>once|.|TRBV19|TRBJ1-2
CASSLQAGVYGYTF
TGTGCCAGTAGTCTTCAGGCGGGGGTCTATGGCTACACCTTC
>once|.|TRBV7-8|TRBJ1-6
CASSEQGPDSPLHF
TGTGCCAGCAGCGAACAGGGTCCGGATTCACCCCTCCACTTT
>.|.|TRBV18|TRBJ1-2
CASSPVQGGYGYTF
TGTGCCAGCTCACCGGTCCAGGGAGGCTATGGCTACACCTTC
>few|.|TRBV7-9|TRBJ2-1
CASSLEPTYNEQFF
TGTGCCAGCAGCTTAGAGCCAACCTACAATGAGCAGTTCTTC
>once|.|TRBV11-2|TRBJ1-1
CASTWGEANTEAFF
TGTGCCAGCACCTGGGGGGAGGCTAACACTGAAGCTTTCTTT
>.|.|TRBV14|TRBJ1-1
CASSQVQGLNTEAFF
TGTGCCAGCAGCCAAGTTCAGGGGTTGAACACTGAAGCTTTCTTT
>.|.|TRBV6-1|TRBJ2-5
CASRGGVGQETQYF
TGTGCCAGCAGGGGGGGTGTTGGGCAAGAGACCCAGTACTTC
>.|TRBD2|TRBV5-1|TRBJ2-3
CASSLGLADASTDTQYF
TGCGCCAGCAGCTTGGGACTAGCGGACGCTAGCACAGATACGCAGTATTTT
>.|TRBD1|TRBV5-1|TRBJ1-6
CASSLADRGYSPLHF
TGCGCCAGCAGCTTAGCCGACAGGGGTTATTCACCCCTCCACTTT
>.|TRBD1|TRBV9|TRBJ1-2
CASSVLEGASYTF
TGTGCCAGCAGCGTACTGGAGGGGGCGAGCTACACCTTC
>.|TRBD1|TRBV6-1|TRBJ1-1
CASRRRTGGNTEAFF
TGTGCCAGCAGACGCCGGACAGGGGGGAACACTGAAGCTTTCTTT
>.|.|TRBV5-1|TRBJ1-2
CASSLNFRVDGYTF
TGCGCCAGCAGCTTGAACTTCCGGGTTGATGGCTACACCTTC
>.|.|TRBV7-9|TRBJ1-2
CASSPADRPQGGYTF
TGTGCCAGCAGTCCAGCGGATAGGCCACAGGGAGGCTACACCTTC
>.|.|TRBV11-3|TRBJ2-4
CASSLDPGSRVQYF
TGTGCCAGCAGCTTAGATCCCGGCTCCAGGGTTCAGTACTTC
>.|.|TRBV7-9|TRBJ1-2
CASSFGVAGGGYGYTF
TGTGCCAGCAGCTTCGGCGTGGCGGGCGGTGGCTATGGCTACACCTTC
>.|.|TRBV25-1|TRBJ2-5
CASSLTRGPETQYF
TGTGCCAGCAGCCTCACCAGGGGCCCAGAGACCCAGTACTTC
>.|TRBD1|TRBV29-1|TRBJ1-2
CSVEDLGDRDGYTF
TGCAGCGTTGAAGATCTTGGGGACAGGGACGGCTACACCTTC
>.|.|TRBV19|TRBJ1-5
CASSPGKGNQPQHF
TGTGCCAGTAGCCCAGGGAAGGGCAATCAGCCCCAGCATTTT
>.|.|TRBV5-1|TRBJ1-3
CASREGGALSGNTIYF
TGCGCCAGCAGGGAGGGGGGGGCCCTCTCTGGAAACACCATATATTTT
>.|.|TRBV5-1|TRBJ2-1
CASSLQGGGSLNEQFF
TGCGCCAGCAGCTTACAGGGAGGCGGGAGTTTGAATGAGCAGTTCTTC
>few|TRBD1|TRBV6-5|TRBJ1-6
CASIPGQLNSPLHF
TGTGCCAGCATCCCGGGACAGTTGAATTCACCCCTCCACTTT
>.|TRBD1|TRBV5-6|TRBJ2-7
CASSLESGGRSYEQYF
TGTGCCAGCAGCTTGGAATCAGGGGGCAGGTCCTACGAGCAGTACTTC
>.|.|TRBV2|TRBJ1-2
CASSELPSYGYTF
TGTGCCAGCAGTGAACTCCCCTCCTATGGCTACACCTTC
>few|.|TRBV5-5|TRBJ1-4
CASSPRGSRNEKLFF
TGTGCCAGCAGCCCCCGGGGGAGTCGGAATGAAAAACTGTTTTTT
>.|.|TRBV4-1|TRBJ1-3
CASSQVLQGPGNTIYF
TGCGCCAGCAGCCAGGTACTCCAGGGGCCCGGAAACACCATATATTTT